This TCR beta chain is from a study of regulatory T cells in long-lasting Graves disease. Libraries of TCR beta came from iRepertoire HTBI primers plus Arm-PCR of CDR3 regions. Via MiXCR, TCRdb re-called the multiplex PCR reads, giving one row per CDR3 protein. The repertoire consists of fewer than 400,000 distinct CDR3 sequences, with 20% occurring once and the leading ten covering 20% to 25%. V shed 8 bases and J shed 0 bases, with 16 bases lying between them. There are 14 residues in the CDR3. Looked up from germline, CDR1 is GTSNPN and CDR2 is SVGIG (reference sequence). Time point specified: persistent/refractory GD, antithyroid drugs over 5 years with positive TRAb. From RNA extracted from PBMCs, the TCR library was made. This clonotype has a handful of counts.

V usage is TRBV30 and J usage is TRBJ1-1, with D unresolved. This TCR was recovered from a female donor with Graves disease. The sample here was peripheral blood mononuclear cells (PBMCs), taken when the disease was refractory, from a patient treated with antithyroid drugs. The CDR3 region is CAARPGGLNTEAFF. The CDR3 nucleotides are TGTGCCGCGAGGCCGGGAGGGCTGAACACTGAAGCTTTCTTT.